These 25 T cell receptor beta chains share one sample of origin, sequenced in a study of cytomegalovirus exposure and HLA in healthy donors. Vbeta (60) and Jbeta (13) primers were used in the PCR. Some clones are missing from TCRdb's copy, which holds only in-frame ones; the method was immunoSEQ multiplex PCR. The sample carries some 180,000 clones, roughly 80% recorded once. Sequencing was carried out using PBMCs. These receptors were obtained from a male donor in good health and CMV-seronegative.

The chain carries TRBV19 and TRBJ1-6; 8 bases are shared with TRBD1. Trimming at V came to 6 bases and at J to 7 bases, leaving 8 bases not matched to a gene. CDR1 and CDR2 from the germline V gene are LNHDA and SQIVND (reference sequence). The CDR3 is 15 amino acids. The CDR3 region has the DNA TGTGCCAGTAGGGCTGGAGGACAGGGAAATTCACCCCTCCACTTT. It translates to CASRAGGQGNSPLHF.

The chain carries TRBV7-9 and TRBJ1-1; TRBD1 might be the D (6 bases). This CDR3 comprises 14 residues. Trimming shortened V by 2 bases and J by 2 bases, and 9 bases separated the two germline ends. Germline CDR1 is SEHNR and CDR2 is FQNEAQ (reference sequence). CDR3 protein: CASSLQGTNTEAFF. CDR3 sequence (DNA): TGTGCCAGCAGCTTACAGGGGACAAACACTGAAGCTTTCTTT.

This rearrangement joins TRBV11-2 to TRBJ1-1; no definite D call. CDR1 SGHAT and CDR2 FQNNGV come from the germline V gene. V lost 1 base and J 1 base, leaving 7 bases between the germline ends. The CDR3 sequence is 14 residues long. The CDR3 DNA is TGTGCCAGCAGCTTAGGTAACTCGAACACTGAAGCTTTCTTT. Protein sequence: CASSLGNSNTEAFF. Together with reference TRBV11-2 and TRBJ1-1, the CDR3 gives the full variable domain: EAGVAQSPRYKIIEKRQSVAFWCNPISGHATLYWYQQILGQGPKLLIQFQNNGVVDDSQLPKDRFSAERLKGVDSTLKIQPAKLEDSAVYLCASSLGNSNTEAFFGQGTRLTVV.

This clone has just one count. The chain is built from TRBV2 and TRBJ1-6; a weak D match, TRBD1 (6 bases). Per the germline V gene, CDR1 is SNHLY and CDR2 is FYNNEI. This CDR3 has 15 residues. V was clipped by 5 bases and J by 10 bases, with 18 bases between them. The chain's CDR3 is CASSWDTQVGSPLHF. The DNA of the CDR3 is TGTGCCAGCAGTTGGGACACCCAAGTCGGATCACCCCTCCACTTT.

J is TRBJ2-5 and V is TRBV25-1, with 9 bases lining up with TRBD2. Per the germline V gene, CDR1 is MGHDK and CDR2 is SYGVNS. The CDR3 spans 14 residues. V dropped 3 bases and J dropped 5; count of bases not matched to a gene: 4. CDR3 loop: CASSDTLAGETQYF. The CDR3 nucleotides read TGTGCCAGCAGTGATACGCTAGCGGGGGAGACCCAGTACTTC.

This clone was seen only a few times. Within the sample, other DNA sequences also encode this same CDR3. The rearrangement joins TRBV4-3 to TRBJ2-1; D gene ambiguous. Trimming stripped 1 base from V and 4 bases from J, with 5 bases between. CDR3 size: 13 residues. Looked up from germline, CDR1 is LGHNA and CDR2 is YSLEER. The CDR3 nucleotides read TGCGCCAGCAGCCAAGGGGCGTACAATGAGCAGTTCTTC. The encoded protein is CASSQGAYNEQFF.

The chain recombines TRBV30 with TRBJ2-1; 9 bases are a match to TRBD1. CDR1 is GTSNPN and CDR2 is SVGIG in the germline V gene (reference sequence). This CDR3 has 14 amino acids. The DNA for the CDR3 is TGTGCTTTAGAGTTGGGACAGGGCTACAATGAGCAGTTCTTC. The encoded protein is CALELGQGYNEQFF.

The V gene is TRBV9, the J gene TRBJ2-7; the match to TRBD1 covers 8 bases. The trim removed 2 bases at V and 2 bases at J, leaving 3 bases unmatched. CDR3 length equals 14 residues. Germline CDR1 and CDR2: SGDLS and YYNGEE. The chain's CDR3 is CASSVGQGTYEQYF. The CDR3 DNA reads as TGTGCCAGCAGCGTCGGACAGGGAACCTACGAGCAGTACTTC.

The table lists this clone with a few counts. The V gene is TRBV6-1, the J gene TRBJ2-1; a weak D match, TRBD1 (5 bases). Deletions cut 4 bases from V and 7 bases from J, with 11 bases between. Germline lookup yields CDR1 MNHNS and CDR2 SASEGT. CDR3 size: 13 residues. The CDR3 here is CASSVGRVNEQFF. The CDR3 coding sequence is TGTGCCAGCAGTGTAGGCAGGGTAAATGAGCAGTTCTTC.

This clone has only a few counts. The CDR3, as DNA: TGTGCCAGCAGTTACTCGGGGGCCAGGGGCCTGTTTTTT. Amino acids: CASSYSGARGLFF. This sequence joins TRBV6-5 and TRBJ1-4, with D maybe TRBD1 (6 bases). This CDR3 contains 13 residues. V gave up 0 bases and J gave up 14 bases, with 13 bases separating them. Germline loops: CDR1 MNHEY, CDR2 SVGAGI.

This CDR3 is CSVAGTRFTGELFF. CDR3 in DNA: TGCAGCGTCGCCGGGACTCGATTCACCGGGGAGCTGTTTTTT. The chain couples TRBV29-1 to TRBJ2-2, with D maybe TRBD2 (6 bases). CDR3 length: 14 residues. V was pared by 6 bases and J by 4 bases, with 15 bases between. Germline values: CDR1 SQVTM, CDR2 ANQGSEA.

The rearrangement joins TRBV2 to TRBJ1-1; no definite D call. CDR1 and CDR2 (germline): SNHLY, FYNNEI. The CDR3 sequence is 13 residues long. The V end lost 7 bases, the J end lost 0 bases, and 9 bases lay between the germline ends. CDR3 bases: TGTGCCAGCACGGCAGACATGAACACTGAAGCTTTCTTT. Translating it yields CASTADMNTEAFF.

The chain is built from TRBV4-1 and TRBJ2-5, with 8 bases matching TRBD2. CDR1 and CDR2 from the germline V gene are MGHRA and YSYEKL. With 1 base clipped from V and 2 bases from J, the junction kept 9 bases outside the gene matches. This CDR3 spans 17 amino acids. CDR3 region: CASSQAAGEITQETQYF. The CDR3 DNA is TGCGCCAGCAGCCAAGCAGCGGGGGAGATCACGCAAGAGACCCAGTACTTC.

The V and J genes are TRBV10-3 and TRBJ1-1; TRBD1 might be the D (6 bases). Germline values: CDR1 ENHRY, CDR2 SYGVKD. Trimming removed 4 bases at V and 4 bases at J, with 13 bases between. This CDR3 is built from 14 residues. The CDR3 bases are TGTGCCATCAGTGGGGAGGGGGAGGGCACTGAAGCTTTCTTT. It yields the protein CAISGEGEGTEAFF.

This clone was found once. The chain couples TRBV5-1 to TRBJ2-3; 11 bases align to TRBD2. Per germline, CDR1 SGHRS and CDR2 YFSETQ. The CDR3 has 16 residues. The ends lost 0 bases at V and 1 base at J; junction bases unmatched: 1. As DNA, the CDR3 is TGCGCCAGCAGCTTGGAGACTAGCGGGGGCACAGATACGCAGTATTTT. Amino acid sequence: CASSLETSGGTDTQYF.

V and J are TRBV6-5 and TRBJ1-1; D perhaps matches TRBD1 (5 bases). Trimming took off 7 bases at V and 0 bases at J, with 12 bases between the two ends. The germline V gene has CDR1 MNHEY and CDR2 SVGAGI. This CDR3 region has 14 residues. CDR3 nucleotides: TGTGCCAGCATTCCGGGGGGGGTGAACACTGAAGCTTTCTTT. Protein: CASIPGGVNTEAFF.

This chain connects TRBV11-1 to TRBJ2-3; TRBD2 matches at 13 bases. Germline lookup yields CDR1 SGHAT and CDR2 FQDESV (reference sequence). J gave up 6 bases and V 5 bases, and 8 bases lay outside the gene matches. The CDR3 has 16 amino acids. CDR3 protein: CASSPRTSGGGDTQYF. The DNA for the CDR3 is TGTGCCAGCAGCCCTCGGACTAGCGGGGGCGGGGATACGCAGTATTTT.

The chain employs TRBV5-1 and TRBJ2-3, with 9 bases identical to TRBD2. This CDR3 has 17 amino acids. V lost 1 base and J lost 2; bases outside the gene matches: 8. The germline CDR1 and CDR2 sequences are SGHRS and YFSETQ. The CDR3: CASSLWASGAHTDTQYF. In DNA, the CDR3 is TGCGCCAGCAGCTTGTGGGCTAGCGGGGCTCACACAGATACGCAGTATTTT.

CDR3 loop: CASSYSWTGDSYEQYF. CDR3 nucleotide sequence: TGTGCCAGCAGTTACTCTTGGACAGGGGACTCCTACGAGCAGTACTTC. The gene calls are TRBV6-5 and TRBJ2-7; 9 bases align to TRBD1. The CDR3 consists of 16 residues. Looked up from germline, CDR1 is MNHEY and CDR2 is SVGAGI. Germline trimming cut 0 bases from V and 0 bases from J; bases unmatched to any gene: 3.

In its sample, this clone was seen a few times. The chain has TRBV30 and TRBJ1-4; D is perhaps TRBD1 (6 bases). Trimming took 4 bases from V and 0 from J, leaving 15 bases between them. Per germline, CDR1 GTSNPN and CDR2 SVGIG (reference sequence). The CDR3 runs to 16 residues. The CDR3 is CAWKSQGTTTNEKLFF. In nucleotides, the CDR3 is TGTGCCTGGAAAAGTCAGGGGACTACAACTAATGAAAAACTGTTTTTT.

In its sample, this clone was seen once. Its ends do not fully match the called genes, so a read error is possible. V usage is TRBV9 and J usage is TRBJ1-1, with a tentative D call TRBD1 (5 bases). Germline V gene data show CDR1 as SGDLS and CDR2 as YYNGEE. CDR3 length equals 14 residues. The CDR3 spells CVSSVGEVNTEAFF. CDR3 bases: TGTGTCAGCAGCGTAGGGGAGGTGAACACTGAAGCTTTCTTT.

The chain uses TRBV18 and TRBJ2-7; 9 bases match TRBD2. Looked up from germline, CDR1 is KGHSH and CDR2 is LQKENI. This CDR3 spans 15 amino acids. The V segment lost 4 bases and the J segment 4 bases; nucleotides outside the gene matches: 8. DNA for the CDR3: TGTGCCAGCTCACTCGAAGCGGGGGGTGTTTACGAGCAGTACTTC. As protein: CASSLEAGGVYEQYF.

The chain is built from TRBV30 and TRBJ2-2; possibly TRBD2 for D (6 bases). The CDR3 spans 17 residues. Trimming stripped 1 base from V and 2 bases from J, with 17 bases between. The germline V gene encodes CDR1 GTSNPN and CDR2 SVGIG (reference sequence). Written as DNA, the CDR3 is TGTGCCTGGAGTGGGGGCAGGCCGGGGGTCAACACCGGGGAGCTGTTTTTT. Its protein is CAWSGGRPGVNTGELFF.

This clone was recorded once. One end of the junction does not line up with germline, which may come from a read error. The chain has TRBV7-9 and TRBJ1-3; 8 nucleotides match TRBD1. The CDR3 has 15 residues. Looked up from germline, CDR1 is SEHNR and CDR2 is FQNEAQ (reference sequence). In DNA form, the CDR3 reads TGTACCAGCAGCTTGCTCAGGGGGCCTGGAAACACCATATATTTT. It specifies CTSSLLRGPGNTIYF.

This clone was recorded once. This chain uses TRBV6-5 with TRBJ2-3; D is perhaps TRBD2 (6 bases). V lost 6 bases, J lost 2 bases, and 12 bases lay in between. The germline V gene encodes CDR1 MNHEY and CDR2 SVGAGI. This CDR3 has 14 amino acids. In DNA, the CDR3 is TGTGCCAGCAGCCGGGGACTGCCCACAGATACGCAGTATTTT. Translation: CASSRGLPTDTQYF.